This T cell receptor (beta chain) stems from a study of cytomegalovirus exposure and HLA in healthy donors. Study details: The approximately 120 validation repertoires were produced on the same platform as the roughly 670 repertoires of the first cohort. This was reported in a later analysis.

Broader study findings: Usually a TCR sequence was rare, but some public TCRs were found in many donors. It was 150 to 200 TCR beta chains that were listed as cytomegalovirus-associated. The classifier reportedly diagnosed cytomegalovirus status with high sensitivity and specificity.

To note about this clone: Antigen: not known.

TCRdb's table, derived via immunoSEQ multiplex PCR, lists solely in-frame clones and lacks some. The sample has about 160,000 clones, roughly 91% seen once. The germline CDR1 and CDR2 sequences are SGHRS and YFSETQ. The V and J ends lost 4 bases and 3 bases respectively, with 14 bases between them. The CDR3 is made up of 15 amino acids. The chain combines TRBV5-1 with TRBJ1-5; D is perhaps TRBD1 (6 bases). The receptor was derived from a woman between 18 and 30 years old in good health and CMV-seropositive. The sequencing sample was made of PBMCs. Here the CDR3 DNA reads TGCGCCAGCAGCCCGACAGGTGGGGCCAATCAGCCCCAGCATTTT. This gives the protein CASSPTGGANQPQHF.